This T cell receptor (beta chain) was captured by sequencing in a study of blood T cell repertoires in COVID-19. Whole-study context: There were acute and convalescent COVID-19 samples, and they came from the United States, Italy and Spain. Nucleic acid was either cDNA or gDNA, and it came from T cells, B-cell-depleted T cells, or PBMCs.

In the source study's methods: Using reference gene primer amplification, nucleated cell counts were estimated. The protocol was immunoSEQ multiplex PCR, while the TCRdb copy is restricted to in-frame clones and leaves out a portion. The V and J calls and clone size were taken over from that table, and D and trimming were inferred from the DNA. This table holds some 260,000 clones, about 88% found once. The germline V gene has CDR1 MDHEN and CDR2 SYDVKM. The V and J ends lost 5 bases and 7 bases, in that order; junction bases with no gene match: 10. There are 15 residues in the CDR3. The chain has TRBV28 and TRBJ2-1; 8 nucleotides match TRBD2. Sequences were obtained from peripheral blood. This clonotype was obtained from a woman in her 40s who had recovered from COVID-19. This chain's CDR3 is CASSVPSGPRNEQFF. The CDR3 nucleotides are TGTGCCAGCAGTGTACCTAGCGGGCCCCGGAATGAGCAGTTCTTC.